This TCR beta chain was profiled in a study of cytomegalovirus exposure and HLA in healthy donors. Germline V gives CDR1 GTSNPN, CDR2 SVGIG (reference sequence). The CDR3 has 15 residues. The PCR was carried out with 60 Vbeta primers and 13 Jbeta primers. TCRdb's copy holds only in-frame clones and misses some; the assay was immunoSEQ multiplex PCR. The sample has roughly 150,000 clones, about 80% seen once. The TCR sequence derives from a young man in good health and CMV-seropositive. Sequenced material: PBMCs. V and J are TRBV30 and TRBJ2-1; 9 bases are shared with TRBD2. The CDR3 region is CATWREGGSYNEQFF. The CDR3 bases are TGTGCAACGTGGCGGGAGGGGGGCTCCTACAATGAGCAGTTCTTC. Drawing the rest from reference TRBV30 and TRBJ2-1, the complete variable domain is SQTIHQWPATLVQPVGSPLSLECTVEGTSNPNLYWYRQAAGRGLQLLFYSVGIGQISSEVPQNLSASRPQDRQFILSSKKLLLSDSGFYLCATWREGGSYNEQFFGPGTRLTVL.